Sequencing of this TCR beta chain was carried out in a study of radiotherapy plus CTLA-4 blockade in lung cancer. Study background: Among all patients, approximately 18% showed objective responses, while roughly 34% had disease control. Study outcomes and limitations: Researchers report tumor-derived TCR clones expanding in blood after radiotherapy plus ipilimumab.

Measured with immunoSEQ multiplex PCR; TCRdb has only the in-frame clones, and not every one. This sample has roughly 25,000 clones; about 73% occur once, and the top ten carry 3.6%. A word on this clone: No antigen is known for it.

The germline V gene encodes CDR1 MNHNY and CDR2 SVGAGI (reference sequence). This CDR3 is built from 12 residues. V lost 7 bases to trimming and J lost 9 bases, with 13 bases between them. Patients with chemo-refractory metastatic non-small-cell lung cancer received focal radiation plus CTLA-4 blockade with ipilimumab. The sequences come from peripheral blood, collected from a patient treated with radiotherapy plus ipilimumab. The chain uses TRBV6-6 and TRBJ2-1; D is ambiguous. The TCR comes from a human donor with non-small cell lung cancer who had stable disease on radiotherapy plus ipilimumab. CDR3 in amino acids: CASTSFLGEQFF. Written as DNA, the CDR3 is TGTGCCAGCACCTCATTTCTGGGTGAGCAGTTCTTC.